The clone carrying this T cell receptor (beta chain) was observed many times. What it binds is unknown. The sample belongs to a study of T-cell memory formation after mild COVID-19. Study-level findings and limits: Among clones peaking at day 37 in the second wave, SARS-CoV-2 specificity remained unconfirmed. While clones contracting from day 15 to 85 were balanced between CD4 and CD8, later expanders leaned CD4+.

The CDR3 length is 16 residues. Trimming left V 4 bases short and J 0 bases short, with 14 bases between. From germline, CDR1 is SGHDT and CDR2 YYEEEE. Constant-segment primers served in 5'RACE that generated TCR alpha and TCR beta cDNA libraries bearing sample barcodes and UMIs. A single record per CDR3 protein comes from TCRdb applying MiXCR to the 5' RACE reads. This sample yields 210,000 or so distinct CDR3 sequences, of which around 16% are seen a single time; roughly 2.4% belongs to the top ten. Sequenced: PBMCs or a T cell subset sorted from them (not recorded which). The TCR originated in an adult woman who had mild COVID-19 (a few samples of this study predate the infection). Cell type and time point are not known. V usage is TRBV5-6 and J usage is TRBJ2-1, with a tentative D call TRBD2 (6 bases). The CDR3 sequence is CASSRGVGSSYNEQFF. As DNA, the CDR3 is TGTGCCAGCAGCCGCGGGGTAGGAAGCTCCTACAATGAGCAGTTCTTC.